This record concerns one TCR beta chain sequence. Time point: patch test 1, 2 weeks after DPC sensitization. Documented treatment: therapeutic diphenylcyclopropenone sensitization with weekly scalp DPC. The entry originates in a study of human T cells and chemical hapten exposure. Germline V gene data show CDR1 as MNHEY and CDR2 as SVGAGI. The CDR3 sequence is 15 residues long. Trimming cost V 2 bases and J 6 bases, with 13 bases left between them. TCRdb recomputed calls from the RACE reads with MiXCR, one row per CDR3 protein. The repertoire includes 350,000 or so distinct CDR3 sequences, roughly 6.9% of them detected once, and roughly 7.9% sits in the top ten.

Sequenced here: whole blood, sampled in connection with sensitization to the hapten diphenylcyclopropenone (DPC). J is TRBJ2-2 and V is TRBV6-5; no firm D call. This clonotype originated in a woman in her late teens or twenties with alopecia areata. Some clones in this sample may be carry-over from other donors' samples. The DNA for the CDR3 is TGTGCCAGCAGTTACATGGCCGAGGCGTCCGGGGAGCTGTTTTTT. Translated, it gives CASSYMAEASGELFF.